This T cell receptor beta chain was obtained from a study of T cells in Graves' hyperthyroidism and ophthalmopathy. The CDR3 contains 15 residues. CDR1 and CDR2 (germline): SGHTS, YDEGEE. Trimming stripped 4 bases from V and 4 bases from J, with 17 bases between. The investigators amplified TCR beta CDR3 regions from RNA transcripts. Carried out on the TCR CDR3, a first-round RT-PCR used the HTBI primer set. TCRdb itself ran the multiplex PCR reads through MiXCR, one entry per CDR3 protein. The table lists 600,000 to 650,000 distinct CDR3 sequences, under 25% of them singletons. The TCR sequence derives from a young man with Graves' ophthalmopathy. Sequenced sample: blood. V and J are TRBV5-8 and TRBJ2-5, with D unresolved. The CDR3 loop is CASSASPGFGETQYF. The DNA for the CDR3 is TGTGCCAGCAGCGCCTCCCCCGGGTTTGGAGAGACCCAGTACTTC.